The 30 T cell receptor beta chains below were found in one sample sequenced in a study of cytomegalovirus exposure and HLA in healthy donors. A multiplex PCR was run with 60 Vbeta primers and 13 Jbeta primers. The method was immunoSEQ multiplex PCR; TCRdb's version includes in-frame clones alone and lacks a portion of them. The data show under 200,000 clones, approximately 86% seen once. Sequencing was carried out using PBMCs. These receptors all come from a boy aged 2-9 years in good health and CMV-seronegative.

The gene calls are TRBV30 and TRBJ1-5; 8 bases line up with TRBD1. Looked up from germline, CDR1 is GTSNPN and CDR2 is SVGIG (reference sequence). Losses at the gene ends were 0 bases for V and 3 bases for J; bases not matched to a gene: 4. CDR3 length: 15 amino acids. The CDR3 DNA reads as TGTGCCTGGAGTGTACAGGGGGTAATCAATCAGCCCCAGCATTTT. This encodes CAWSVQGVINQPQHF.

This chain links TRBV7-7 with TRBJ2-1; a possible D gene is TRBD1 (5 bases). CDR3 length equals 16 residues. Germline loops: CDR1 SSHAT, CDR2 FNYEAQ (reference sequence). Trimming cost V 5 bases and J 5 bases, with 19 bases left between them. In DNA, the CDR3 is TGTGCCAGCAGCCTTGGCGGAGCACCAGGGCACAATGAGCAGTTCTTC. It specifies CASSLGGAPGHNEQFF.

Concerning this clone itself: The junction departs from germline at one end; a sequencing error may be responsible. The V gene is TRBV30, the J gene TRBJ2-3; TRBD2 might be the D (5 bases). The germline CDR1 and CDR2 sequences are GTSNPN and SVGIG (reference sequence). This CDR3 region has 17 residues. This CDR3 is CAWSGLQTLMITDMQYF. The CDR3 bases are TGTGCCTGGAGTGGACTACAGACACTTATGATCACAGATATGCAGTATTTT. Full variable domain (outside the CDR3, taken from reference TRBV30 and TRBJ2-3): SQTIHQWPATLVQPVGSPLSLECTVEGTSNPNLYWYRQAAGRGLQLLFYSVGIGQISSEVPQNLSASRPQDRQFILSSKKLLLSDSGFYLCAWSGLQTLMITDMQYFGPGTRLTVL.

The J gene is TRBJ2-1, the V gene TRBV5-1; 7 bases match TRBD2. With 0 bases clipped from V and 7 bases from J, the junction kept 7 bases outside the gene matches. The CDR3 is 15 residues long. The V gene's germline CDR1 is SGHRS and CDR2 YFSETQ. As DNA, the CDR3 is TGCGCCAGCAGCTTGGACCCGGGAGGCACTAATGAGCAGTTCTTC. It codes for CASSLDPGGTNEQFF.

This chain connects TRBV28 to TRBJ2-4; TRBD1 aligns across 9 bases. Germline V gene sequence: CDR1 MDHEN, CDR2 SYDVKM. The CDR3 contains 21 residues. After removal of 1 base from V and 1 base from J, the junction contained 17 bases not matched to a gene. CDR3 sequence reads: CASSLFAVGDRERTAKNIQYF. DNA of the CDR3: TGTGCCAGCAGTTTATTCGCTGTGGGGGACAGGGAACGAACGGCCAAAAACATTCAGTACTTC.

The chain carries TRBV6-1 and TRBJ2-7; 8 positions agree with TRBD1. V was pared by 5 bases and J by 9 bases, with 15 bases of the junction left unmatched. The CDR3 extends over 15 amino acids. The germline V gene has CDR1 MNHNS and CDR2 SASEGT. The CDR3 protein is CASSIRGQGAFRQYF. The CDR3 bases are TGTGCCAGCAGTATCCGTGGGCAGGGGGCGTTTAGGCAGTACTTC.

The chain links TRBV6-5 to TRBJ2-7; 8 bases match TRBD1. After removal of 6 bases from V and 0 bases from J, the junction contained 7 bases not matched to a gene. The CDR3 runs 15 residues. CDR1 is MNHEY and CDR2 is SVGAGI in the germline V gene. CDR3 in amino acids: CASSQDRAPSYEQYF. The CDR3, as DNA: TGTGCCAGCAGCCAGGACAGGGCCCCCTCCTACGAGCAGTACTTC.

The chain is built from TRBV11-1 and TRBJ1-2, with unresolved D. Germline values: CDR1 SGHAT, CDR2 FQDESV (reference sequence). The CDR3 has 17 amino acids. V was trimmed by 4 bases and J by 2 bases, leaving 20 bases between them. CDR3 loop: CASSSPVGKGLNYGYTF. DNA of the CDR3: TGTGCCAGCAGCTCCCCGGTCGGGAAAGGATTGAACTATGGCTACACCTTC.

J is TRBJ2-1 and V is TRBV7-9; D gene uncertain. The V end was cut by 5 bases, the J end by 0 bases, with 11 bases between. The CDR3 extends over 15 amino acids. CDR1 SEHNR and CDR2 FQNEAQ come from the germline V gene (reference sequence). The CDR3 loop is CASSLTMSSYNEQFF. CDR3 bases: TGTGCCAGCAGCCTAACGATGAGCTCCTACAATGAGCAGTTCTTC.

The genes are TRBV6-1 and TRBJ2-7, with D possibly TRBD2 on 5 matching bases. This CDR3 has 17 amino acids. Trimming took off 2 bases at V and 1 base at J, with 18 bases between the two ends. CDR1 is MNHNS and CDR2 is SASEGT in the germline V gene. CDR3 bases: TGTGCCAGCAGTGAACTGTTGGCCAGCGGATTATCCTACGAGCAGTACTTC. It translates to CASSELLASGLSYEQYF.

This clone showed up just a few times. This chain connects TRBV4-1 to TRBJ2-5; 8 nucleotides line up with TRBD1. The V gene end was trimmed by 4 bases and the J gene end by 2 bases; junction bases not matched to a gene: 9. Germline-derived CDR1 and CDR2 are MGHRA and YSYEKL. The CDR3 is 16 amino acids. CDR3 DNA sequence: TGCGCCAGCAGCCCGACAATAAGGACAGGGCAAGAGACCCAGTACTTC. Its protein is CASSPTIRTGQETQYF.

The chain couples TRBV7-2 to TRBJ2-7; 8 nucleotides agree with TRBD2. With 8 bases clipped from V and 5 bases from J, the junction kept 14 bases outside the gene matches. The germline gives CDR1 SGHTA, CDR2 FQGNSA. This CDR3 comprises 15 residues. This CDR3 is CASRHSGGADHEQYF. The DNA for the CDR3 is TGTGCCAGCCGACACTCGGGGGGGGCCGATCACGAGCAGTACTTC.

This sequence joins TRBV28 and TRBJ1-1; D is uncertain. The V gene lost 8 bases and the J gene lost 1 base, with 14 bases spanning the gap. Germline CDR1 is MDHEN and CDR2 is SYDVKM. This CDR3 has 14 amino acids. For the CDR3, the DNA is TGTGCCAGCCTTTCCCCGGTTACGAACACTGAAGCTTTCTTT. Translated: CASLSPVTNTEAFF.

The V call is TRBV28, the J call TRBJ2-5; TRBD2 might be the D (6 bases). This CDR3 is 14 amino acids long. Germline CDR1 and CDR2: MDHEN and SYDVKM. Trimming cost V 9 bases and J 1 base, with 15 bases left between them. The CDR3 protein is CASRGAGSQETQYF. In DNA form, the CDR3 reads TGTGCCAGTCGCGGAGCCGGGAGCCAAGAGACCCAGTACTTC.

This chain links TRBV6-1 with TRBJ1-1; TRBD1 aligns across 8 bases. The CDR3 runs to 14 residues. Germline assignment: CDR1 MNHNS and CDR2 SASEGT. With V trimmed by 6 bases and J by 5 bases, 8 bases remained unmatched. The CDR3 sequence is CASSRLQGATEAFF. The CDR3 nucleotides are TGTGCCAGCAGCCGATTGCAGGGGGCGACTGAAGCTTTCTTT.

The V gene is TRBV7-9, the J gene TRBJ2-3; 14 bases are a match to TRBD2. The CDR3 length is 17 residues. Trimming at V came to 0 bases and at J to 5 bases, leaving 4 bases not matched to a gene. Germline V gene data show CDR1 as SEHNR and CDR2 as FQNEAQ (reference sequence). CDR3 in DNA: TGTGCCAGCAGCTTAGCCGGGACTAGCGGGAGTGGAGATACGCAGTATTTT. Encoded protein: CASSLAGTSGSGDTQYF.

The rearrangement joins TRBV30 to TRBJ1-1; D gene unclear. V shed 5 bases and J shed 4 bases, with 5 bases lying between them. The germline V gene has CDR1 GTSNPN and CDR2 SVGIG (reference sequence). The CDR3 spans 10 residues. CDR3 DNA: TGTGCCTGGGCAGGCACTGAAGCTTTCTTT. This sequence encodes CAWAGTEAFF. Supplemented by reference TRBV30 and TRBJ1-1, the full variable domain reads SQTIHQWPATLVQPVGSPLSLECTVEGTSNPNLYWYRQAAGRGLQLLFYSVGIGQISSEVPQNLSASRPQDRQFILSSKKLLLSDSGFYLCAWAGTEAFFGQGTRLTVV.

The chain has TRBV5-1 and TRBJ1-6; the D is unclear. The CDR3 spans 15 residues. V lost 1 base to trimming and J lost 8 bases, with 13 bases between them. Germline CDR1 is SGHRS and CDR2 is YFSETQ. The CDR3 loop is CASSLHSSVDSPLHF. The CDR3 DNA reads as TGCGCCAGCAGCTTGCACAGTTCGGTAGATTCACCCCTCCACTTT.

The chain is built from TRBV28 and TRBJ2-7, with D tentatively TRBD1 (5 bases). CDR1 is MDHEN and CDR2 is SYDVKM in the germline V gene. This CDR3 has 14 residues. V dropped 5 bases and J dropped 0 bases, with 11 bases sitting between them. The CDR3, as DNA: TGTGCCAGCAGTGGACATAAACTCTCCTACGAGCAGTACTTC. Its protein is CASSGHKLSYEQYF.

The CDR3 is CASGLPDRERIMNTEAFF. The CDR3 DNA reads TGTGCTAGTGGTCTCCCCGACAGGGAAAGGATCATGAACACTGAAGCTTTCTTT. The chain combines TRBV12-5 with TRBJ1-1; 7 positions agree with TRBD1. Germline V gene data show CDR1 as LGHNT and CDR2 as FRNRAP. CDR3 length: 18 amino acids. V lost 5 bases, J lost 0 bases, and 15 bases stayed unmatched.

About this clone itself: In the same sample, other DNA sequences code for this CDR3. V gene TRBV30 combines with J gene TRBJ1-5, with 7 bases matching TRBD1. After removal of 0 bases from V and 4 bases from J, the junction contained 0 bases not matched to a gene. Germline V gene lookup returns CDR1 GTSNPN and CDR2 SVGIG (reference sequence). The CDR3 runs 13 residues. The CDR3 nucleotides are TGTGCCTGGAGTGTACAGGGGAATCAGCCCCAGCATTTT. Encoded protein: CAWSVQGNQPQHF.

Written as DNA, the CDR3 is TGTGCCAGCAGCTTAGGGGGGGGACTAGCGGGAGGCAATGAGCAGTTCTTC. Translation gives CASSLGGGLAGGNEQFF. J is TRBJ2-1 and V is TRBV7-7, with TRBD2 matching over 15 bases. V lost 1 base to trimming and J lost 6 bases; unmatched junction nucleotides: 4. This CDR3 is 17 amino acids long. CDR1 and CDR2 (germline): SSHAT, FNYEAQ (reference sequence).

This clone has a handful of counts. As DNA, the CDR3 is TGTGCCAGCAGCTCCCATCTCCAGGGGACCTACGAGCAGTACTTC. This encodes CASSSHLQGTYEQYF. V usage is TRBV7-9 and J usage is TRBJ2-7; perhaps TRBD1 as D (6 bases). The CDR3 loop spans 15 amino acids. Germline V CDR1 and CDR2: SEHNR, FQNEAQ (reference sequence). V shed 4 bases and J shed 2 bases, with 15 bases lying between them.

This chain links TRBV29-1 with TRBJ2-1, with 9 bases that match TRBD1. The CDR3 is 13 amino acids. The V segment lost 7 bases and the J segment 8 bases; nucleotides outside the gene matches: 9. The germline gives CDR1 SQVTM, CDR2 ANQGSEA. CDR3 region: CSARQGVPDEQFF. The CDR3 coding sequence is TGCAGCGCAAGACAGGGGGTCCCCGATGAGCAGTTCTTC.

This chain uses TRBV9 with TRBJ2-6; TRBD1 agrees at 7 bases. CDR1 is SGDLS, CDR2 YYNGEE, per germline. V shed 2 bases and J 4 bases; nucleotides not matched to a gene: 0. The CDR3 totals 14 residues. CDR3 DNA: TGTGCCAGCAGCGTGGACAGGGGGGCCAACGTCCTGACTTTC. It specifies CASSVDRGANVLTF.

V usage is TRBV19 and J usage is TRBJ2-7; TRBD2 matches 10 bases. CDR3 length: 14 residues. The germline CDR1 and CDR2 sequences are LNHDA and SQIVND (reference sequence). V was clipped by 5 bases and J by 0 bases; unmatched bases: 1. The CDR3 bases are TGTGCCAGTAGTCCTAGCGGGAGCTCCTACGAGCAGTACTTC. The encoded protein is CASSPSGSSYEQYF. The full variable domain, completed using reference TRBV19 and TRBJ2-7, is DGGITQSPKYLFRKEGQNVTLSCEQNLNHDAMYWYRQDPGQGLRLIYYSQIVNDFQKGDIAEGYSVSREKKESFPLTVTSAQKNPTAFYLCASSPSGSSYEQYFGPGTRLTVT.

The V and J genes are TRBV19 and TRBJ2-3, with a tentative D call TRBD2 (5 bases). Germline values: CDR1 LNHDA, CDR2 SQIVND (reference sequence). This CDR3 region has 19 residues. Trimming took off 0 bases at V and 0 bases at J, with 19 bases between the two ends. The CDR3 here is CASSIDLSSGRPSTDTQYF. In DNA, the CDR3 is TGTGCCAGTAGTATAGATCTATCAAGCGGCAGACCTAGCACAGATACGCAGTATTTT.

The gene calls are TRBV29-1 and TRBJ1-1; 7 bases agree with TRBD1. This CDR3 has 13 amino acids. In germline, CDR1 is SQVTM, CDR2 ANQGSEA. V dropped 3 bases and J dropped 4; count of bases not matched to a gene: 5. The CDR3 is CSVDQGGVTEAFF. As DNA, the CDR3 is TGCAGCGTTGATCAGGGGGGAGTCACTGAAGCTTTCTTT.

The chain combines TRBV5-4 with TRBJ1-2, with a possible D match to TRBD1 (6 bases). Germline-derived CDR1 and CDR2 are SGHNT and YYREEE (reference sequence). V lost 1 base to trimming and J lost 6 bases, with 13 bases between them. The CDR3 is 14 residues long. In DNA form, the CDR3 reads TGTGCCAGCAGCTTGCAGAACAGGGATAATGGCTACACCTTC. Translated, it gives CASSLQNRDNGYTF.

This chain joins TRBV6-1 and TRBJ1-2; the D gene is possibly TRBD1 (5 bases). The CDR3 consists of 12 residues. The V gene lost 10 bases and the J gene lost 4 bases, with 13 bases spanning the gap. Germline V gene sequence: CDR1 MNHNS, CDR2 SASEGT. The CDR3 loop is CAIDSGIYGYTF. CDR3 bases: TGTGCCATCGACAGCGGGATCTATGGCTACACCTTC.